This entry lists 7 T cell receptor beta chains sequenced from one sample in a study of T cell repertoires in cytomegalovirus infection. These receptors' antigens are unknown. MiXCR, run by TCRdb on the reads, gives a single entry per CDR3 protein. The table records roughly 990,000 distinct CDR3 sequences, around 30% of them present only once. This sample comprised cultured CD8+ T cells from PBMCs, obtained from culture after CMV antigen stimulation. Receptors were obtained from a human donor in good health (CMV status not recorded). Some clones in this sample may be carry-over from other donors' samples.

This clonotype has only a few counts. The J gene is TRBJ2-2, the V gene TRBV29-1; either TRBD1 or TRBD2 may supply D (5 bases each). Trimming removed 0 bases from V and 6 bases from J, with 11 bases in between. Looked up from germline, CDR1 is SQVTM and CDR2 is ANQGSEA. This CDR3 has 14 residues. The CDR3 coding sequence is TGCAGCGTTGAAGATTCCCAGGGAGCCGGGGAGCTGTTTTTT. It encodes CSVEDSQGAGELFF.

Ten or more counts support this clonotype. V usage is TRBV7-6 and J usage is TRBJ2-1; D call uncertain. Looked up from germline, CDR1 is SGHVS and CDR2 is FNYEAQ. V shed 1 base and J shed 8 bases, with 9 bases lying between them. The length of the CDR3 is 13 residues. CDR3 protein: CASSLETIDEQFF. As DNA, the CDR3 is TGTGCCAGCAGCTTAGAAACTATAGATGAGCAGTTCTTC.

The V gene is TRBV7-2, the J gene TRBJ2-4; perhaps TRBD2 as D (6 bases). The V gene's germline CDR1 is SGHTA and CDR2 FQGNSA. Trimming stripped 5 bases from V and 1 base from J, with 18 bases between. This CDR3 contains 17 residues. The CDR3 coding sequence is TGTGCCAGCAGCAGACTCGCGGGGCGGCCGGCCAAAAACATTCAGTACTTC. Encoded protein: CASSRLAGRPAKNIQYF.

The chain uses TRBV19 and TRBJ1-1, with 11 bases fitting TRBD1. Looked up from germline, CDR1 is LNHDA and CDR2 is SQIVND (reference sequence). The ends lost 7 bases at V and 1 base at J; junction bases unmatched: 8. CDR3 length: 16 amino acids. CDR3 DNA: TGTGCCAGTACTCGGACAGGGGGCGCCTGGAACACTGAAGCTTTCTTT. Translating it yields CASTRTGGAWNTEAFF.

The chain joins TRBV7-2 to TRBJ2-7, with TRBD1 as a possible D gene (6 bases). CDR1 is SGHTA, CDR2 FQGNSA, per germline. Deletions cut 5 bases from V and 3 bases from J, with 20 bases between. The CDR3 covers 16 residues. The CDR3 nucleotides are TGTGCCAGCAGCCCTCCCGGACAGCGTCCTTTCTACGAGCAGTACTTC. Encoded protein: CASSPPGQRPFYEQYF.

In its sample, this clonotype was seen a few times. Here the CDR3 DNA reads TGTGCCAGCAGCTTAGAGGCTAGCGGGAACTACGAGCAGTACGTC. This gives the protein CASSLEASGNYEQYV. V gene TRBV7-6 combines with J gene TRBJ2-7; 9 bases map to TRBD2. V trimming: 1 base; J trimming: 3 bases; junction bases outside the gene matches: 4. The germline gives CDR1 SGHVS, CDR2 FNYEAQ. The CDR3 consists of 15 residues.

V usage is TRBV5-6 and J usage is TRBJ2-3; 8 bases are a match to TRBD2. The germline V gene encodes CDR1 SGHDT and CDR2 YYEEEE. CDR3 length: 15 residues. Losses at the gene ends were 2 bases for V and 10 bases for J; bases not matched to a gene: 12. This CDR3 is CASSFLAGAHSAQYF. CDR3 sequence (DNA): TGTGCCAGCAGCTTTCTAGCGGGCGCCCACTCTGCGCAGTATTTT.